This T cell receptor beta chain was recorded in a study of T cells in women clearing cervical HPV infection. Repertoires were generated with immunoSEQ multiplex PCR, while TCRdb's copy carries only in-frame clones and drops some. Its table lists around 30,000 clones. A remark on this clone: Its antigen is unidentified. The read ends 3 residues early relative to the CDR3; the germline J gene fills the gap.

Broader study findings: TRBV6-7 relative abundance averaged roughly 0.099% in cases and about 0.15% in controls.

Germline V gene data show CDR1 as KGHSH and CDR2 as LQKENI. The CDR3 consists of 16 residues. The V segment lost 1 base and the J segment 7 bases; nucleotides outside the gene matches: 12. Source material: blood buffy coat. The receptor was isolated from a woman aged 18 to 69 with a cervical HPV16 infection that either progressed to CIN3+ or cleared (not recorded which). The V call is TRBV18, the J call TRBJ1-2; 7 positions agree with TRBD1. The part of the CDR3 DNA that was read is TGTGCCAGCTCACCACTCGAGGGGGAGGGGGCCGGTGGC. This sequence encodes CASSPLEGEGAGG. The full CDR3 protein reads CASSPLEGEGAGGYTF. The whole variable domain, filled in from reference TRBV18 and TRBJ1-2, reads NAGVMQNPRHLVRRRGQEARLRCSPMKGHSHVYWYRQLPEEGLKFMVYLQKENIIDESGMPKERFSAEFPKEGPSILRIQQVVRGDSAAYFCASSPLEGEGAGGYTFGSGTRLTVV.